This is a list of T cell receptor beta chains from one sample in a study of T-cell reconstitution after alpha-beta-depleted transplantation in children. TCRdb passed the PCR reads through MiXCR, listing each CDR3 protein once. This sample has more than 450,000 distinct CDR3 sequences, with around 17% found just once. Sample: PBMCs from the stem cell graft donor, taken from the stem cell graft. The receptors originated from a human donor who donated a stem cell graft to a child with acute lymphoblastic leukemia. Each CDR3 is given with its conserved first and last residue. The D gene is left open where the match is weak. Expanded clones are given a class, and other clones once, few, many or no size at all.

TGCGCCAGCAGCCCCGACAGGGAGGATCAGCCCCAGCATTTT | CASSPDREDQPQHF | TRBJ1-5 | TRBD1 | TRBV5-1 | few
TGCAGTGCTAGAGGGAGGGGGGCCCCCGGCGGGACCCAGTACTTC | CSARGRGAPGGTQYF | TRBJ2-5 | . | TRBV20-1 | few
TGCAGTGCTTCCCACAGGGGGCTAGCCAAAAACATTCAGTACTTC | CSASHRGLAKNIQYF | TRBJ2-4 | TRBD1 | TRBV20-1 | few
TGTGCCAGCACCCAGGTCGGAGGGGCCGAGACCCAGTACTTC | CASTQVGGAETQYF | TRBJ2-5 | . | TRBV27 | .
TGCAGTGCGAAGGACAGGGGGCCTTATGGCTACACCTTC | CSAKDRGPYGYTF | TRBJ1-2 | TRBD1 | TRBV20-1 | .
TGCGCCAGCAGCCAAGGTCCGGGACAGGGGGCTAACGAGCAGTACTTC | CASSQGPGQGANEQYF | TRBJ2-7 | TRBD1 | TRBV4-1 | .
TGTGCCAGCAGCGTACCGTGGGGGGATACGCAGTATTTT | CASSVPWGDTQYF | TRBJ2-3 | . | TRBV9 | .
TGTGCCAGCAGCCGTCCGGGACAGGGGGCTGGGGCCAACGTCCTGACTTTC | CASSRPGQGAGANVLTF | TRBJ2-6 | TRBD1 | TRBV14 | few
TGTGCCAGCAGCTTAGGTTCCTCCGGGACAATTAGCACAGATACGCAGTATTTT | CASSLGSSGTISTDTQYF | TRBJ2-3 | . | TRBV7-6 | .
TGTGCCAGCAGTTTCTGGACAGGCGATTTCTCTGGGGCCAACGTCCTGACTTTC | CASSFWTGDFSGANVLTF | TRBJ2-6 | . | TRBV3-2 | few
TGTGCCAGCAGCCCGACGGTTATCTACAATGAGCAGTTCTTC | CASSPTVIYNEQFF | TRBJ2-1 | . | TRBV5-5 | .
TGTGCCAGCGGTGCCCGACAGGGTAGGGGTGAAAAACTGTTTTTT | CASGARQGRGEKLFF | TRBJ1-4 | TRBD1 | TRBV28 | few
TGCGCCAGCAGCCCGAGACTAGCGGAGGTCTACAATGAGCAGTTCTTC | CASSPRLAEVYNEQFF | TRBJ2-1 | TRBD2 | TRBV4-1 | .
TGTGCCACCAGTGAGACGACAGGGCCCGGGGAGCTGTTTTTT | CATSETTGPGELFF | TRBJ2-2 | TRBD1 | TRBV24-1 | .
TGCGCCAGCAGCCAAGATTCATGGGAGACCCAGTACTTC | CASSQDSWETQYF | TRBJ2-5 | . | TRBV4-1 | .
TGTGCCAGCAGTTACGCCAGGGGAAATTCACCCCTCCACTTT | CASSYARGNSPLHF | TRBJ1-6 | . | TRBV6-5 | few
TGTGCCAGCAGCCCCAGGGACTATATCGTGGAGCTGTTTTTT | CASSPRDYIVELFF | TRBJ2-2 | TRBD2 | TRBV14 | few
TGCGCCAGCAGCTATATAGGACATAACACCGGGGAGCTGTTTTTT | CASSYIGHNTGELFF | TRBJ2-2 | . | TRBV5-1 | few
TGTGCCAGCAGCTTAATGGCAGGGAAGAACACTGAAGCTTTCTTT | CASSLMAGKNTEAFF | TRBJ1-1 | . | TRBV7-3 | few
TGTGCCAGCAGCCCGGGGCCCGGGATCTTCAATGAGCAGTTCTTC | CASSPGPGIFNEQFF | TRBJ2-1 | . | TRBV11-2 | .
TGTGCCAGCAGCTTAAGGCCGGGAGGGGGCTACAATGAGCAGTTCTTC | CASSLRPGGGYNEQFF | TRBJ2-1 | TRBD2 | TRBV7-3 | .
TGTGCCATCAGTGTAGGACAGGGGACCTACGAGCAGTACTTC | CAISVGQGTYEQYF | TRBJ2-7 | TRBD1 | TRBV10-3 | few
TGTGCCAGCAGTTTGTGGACTAGTACCAATGAGCAGTTCTTC | CASSLWTSTNEQFF | TRBJ2-1 | TRBD2 | TRBV27 | .
TGTGCCAGCAGCCAGCCCACTAGCGGGAGGGTGAATGAGCAGTTCTTC | CASSQPTSGRVNEQFF | TRBJ2-1 | TRBD2 | TRBV4-2 | many
TGTGCCAGCAGCTTTGGGTCGCGGCAGCCCTTAAACTATGGCTACACCTTC | CASSFGSRQPLNYGYTF | TRBJ1-2 | . | TRBV7-8 | few
TGTGCCAGCAGCACCGACAGGGGGTTCGCCTCTGGGGCCAACGTCCTGACTTTC | CASSTDRGFASGANVLTF | TRBJ2-6 | TRBD1 | TRBV6-1 | once
TGTGCCAGCAGCTTTCATCCTCACGAGCAGTACTTC | CASSFHPHEQYF | TRBJ2-7 | . | TRBV7-9 | .
TGCAGCGTTGACTCGTTTAACATGAACACTGAAGCTTTCTTT | CSVDSFNMNTEAFF | TRBJ1-1 | . | TRBV29-1 | few
TGTGCCAGCAGCTACCGGGGACAGGGGGTGATCTATGGCTACACCTTC | CASSYRGQGVIYGYTF | TRBJ1-2 | TRBD1 | TRBV6-5 | .
TGTGCCAGCAGCCGGAGAGGGCAGGGGGATTACAATGAGCAGTTCTTC | CASSRRGQGDYNEQFF | TRBJ2-1 | TRBD1 | TRBV12-3/TRBV12-4 | .
TGTGCCAGCAGTTTAGTTGAGCAGTTCTTC | CASSLVEQFF | TRBJ2-1 | . | TRBV12-3/TRBV12-4 | many
TGTGCCAGCAGCCCCGCCGGGACTAGCGCAAATGAGCAGTTCTTC | CASSPAGTSANEQFF | TRBJ2-1 | TRBD2 | TRBV7-9 | .
TGCAGTGCTAGAGTGGTTCTGGCACTAGCGGGAGGGTCTACGGAGAGGAATGAGCAGTTCTTC | CSARVVLALAGGSTERNEQFF | TRBJ2-1 | TRBD2 | TRBV20-1 | few
TGTGCCAGCAGTTCCGGGACAGGGGGGTGGGATGAGCAGTTCTTC | CASSSGTGGWDEQFF | TRBJ2-1 | TRBD1 | TRBV28 | few
TGTGCCAGCAGTTCCCGGACAGGGGGACGTGATCAGCCCCAGCATTTT | CASSSRTGGRDQPQHF | TRBJ1-5 | TRBD1 | TRBV27 | few